This TCR beta chain was sequenced during a study of spatial heterogeneity in lung cancer. Study-level background: Detected sequences consistently included more beta-chain ones than alpha-chain ones.

TCRdb independently ran MiXCR on the 5' RACE reads; one entry per CDR3 protein. The data show some 100,000 distinct CDR3 sequences, about 12% seen once. This clonotype occurred a few times. Germline CDR1 MNHNS, CDR2 SASEGT. This CDR3 comprises 16 residues. V lost 10 bases to trimming and J lost 1 base; unmatched junction nucleotides: 14. The time point denotes: sample taken at primary tumor resection. No cells were sorted before sequencing. The whole RNA sequenced was extracted from tumor, nontumor lung or frozen PBMC. The sequence derives from a male donor with early-stage non-small cell lung cancer. This specimen was PBMCs, taken at surgery. The chain is built from TRBV6-1 and TRBJ1-1; 8 bases align to TRBD1. DNA of the CDR3: TGTGCCACCCGTCGGGACAGGCCTACAGCGAACACTGAAGCTTTCTTT. This translates into CATRRDRPTANTEAFF.